The sequence of this T cell receptor beta chain was determined in a study of OX40 agonist ivuxolimab in advanced cancers. As for the study in general: A history of anti-PD-1, anti-PD-L1 or anti-CTLA-4 therapy was acceptable, and approximately 40% had some. Three patients responded partially, comprising one with hepatocellular carcinoma and two with cutaneous melanoma. General study findings and limits: More expanded clones were found, on average, in CD8+ than in CD4+ T cells.

Profiled with immunoSEQ multiplex PCR; TCRdb holds only in-frame clones, not every one. The sample contains around 63,000 clones, 80% to 90% of which appear only once. About this clone itself: Antigen unknown.

The timepoints at which blood was sampled were baseline, cycle 4 day 1, and cycle 7 day 1. Trimming cost V 7 bases and J 7 bases, with 19 bases left between them. The CDR3 runs 14 residues. Germline CDR1 SNHLY, CDR2 FYNNEI. Sequenced here: CD4+ or CD8+ T cells sorted from blood, sampled in a trial of the OX40 agonist ivuxolimab. The rearrangement uses TRBV2 and TRBJ1-2, with a possible D match to TRBD1 (5 bases). The clonotype was recovered from an adult with an advanced solid tumor such as melanoma, head and neck, liver or kidney cancer. The CDR3 protein is CASTSAGTGPGYTF. In DNA, the CDR3 is TGTGCCAGCACCTCGGCGGGCACAGGACCTGGCTACACCTTC.